A selection of T cell receptor beta chains follows, all from one sample in a study of human T cells and chemical hapten exposure. One entry per CDR3 protein results from TCRdb running MiXCR on the RACE reads. Counted here are some 71,000 distinct CDR3 sequences, 8.5% to 14% occurring once; the ten biggest clones make up roughly 1.4%. The input for sequencing was whole blood, taken in connection with sensitization to the hapten diphenylcyclopropenone (DPC). The source is a woman aged 45-65 years with alopecia areata. Some clones in this sample may be carry-over from other donors' samples. CDR3s include the opening cysteine and the closing phenylalanine or tryptophan. The D gene is left open where the match is weak. Clone size is stated in some rows and not others, as once, few, many or a class when expanded.

>TRBJ2-3|TRBV11-2|13|.|.
TGTGCCAGCAGCTTAGATTCCTGGGATACGCAGTATTTT
CASSLDSWDTQYF
>TRBJ2-1|TRBV5-1|14|many|TRBD2
TGTGCCAGCAGCTTGGGGGGGTCCTACAATGAGCAGTTCTTC
CASSLGGSYNEQFF
>TRBJ2-1|TRBV6-1|16|many|TRBD1
TGTGCCAGCAGTGACCCCGGACAGGGGCGATACAATGAGCAGTTCTTC
CASSDPGQGRYNEQFF
>TRBJ1-5|TRBV2|15|few|.
TGTGCCAGCAGTGATGAGGGTAGTAGCAATCAGCCCCAGCATTTT
CASSDEGSSNQPQHF
>TRBJ2-1|TRBV7-7|17|few|.
TGTGCCAGCAGCTTAGGGGCGTCAGGGGCTGCCTACAATGAGCAGTTCTTC
CASSLGASGAAYNEQFF
>TRBJ2-6|TRBV7-9|18|many|TRBD1
TGTGCCAGCAGCTTGACCGGGACAGCTCGCGCTGGGGCCAACGTCCTGACTTTC
CASSLTGTARAGANVLTF
>TRBJ2-3|TRBV7-2|15|many|.
TGTGCCAGCAGCTTAGCGCAGACTAGCACAGATACGCAGTATTTT
CASSLAQTSTDTQYF
>TRBJ2-7|TRBV18|15|many|TRBD2
TGTGCCAGCTCACCACGAGCGGGGTCGAGCCACGAGCAGTACTTC
CASSPRAGSSHEQYF
>TRBJ2-7|TRBV9|13|.|.
TGTGCCAGCAGAGCCCCCGGGGGCGGGGAGCAGTACTTC
CASRAPGGGEQYF
>TRBJ2-7|TRBV29-1|12|many|.
TGCAGCGCCGGGCCCAGCCCCTACGAGCAGTACTTC
CSAGPSPYEQYF
>TRBJ1-2|TRBV20-1|11|.|.
TGCAGTGCTAGCTTGACCTATGGCTACACCTTC
CSASLTYGYTF
>TRBJ2-2|TRBV2|17|many|.
TGTGCCAGCAGTGATACGACCCCCGGGGGGCGCACCGGGGAGCTGTTTTTT
CASSDTTPGGRTGELFF
>TRBJ2-1|TRBV18|13|few|TRBD2
TGTGCCAGCTCATCGGGACTAGCCGATGAGCAGTTCTTC
CASSSGLADEQFF
>TRBJ1-2|TRBV10-2|14|many|.
TGCGCCAGCAGTGAGGGCGTCACTACTATGGGCTACACCTTC
CASSEGVTTMGYTF
>TRBJ1-4|TRBV6-5|15|few|.
TGTGCCAGCAGTTACTCAGGGACCGTCAATGAAAAACTGTTTTTT
CASSYSGTVNEKLFF
>TRBJ2-3|TRBV11-2|15|.|.
TGTGCCAGCAGCCCGAAAACCGGGTACACAGATACGCAGTATTTT
CASSPKTGYTDTQYF
>TRBJ1-5|TRBV29-1|13|few|.
TGCAGCGTTGCGGAGGGGGTTAGGCAGCCCCAGCATTTT
CSVAEGVRQPQHF
>TRBJ1-1|TRBV18|14|.|.
TGTGCCAGCTCCCAGACTCAAGGGAACACTGAAGCTTTCTTT
CASSQTQGNTEAFF
>TRBJ1-2|TRBV20-1|13|many|.
TGCAGTGCACGCCAAGATACAGGGAAAGGCTACACCTTC
CSARQDTGKGYTF
>TRBJ2-5|TRBV5-1|13|many|.
TGCGCCAGCGGGGCCCTTTTAGGGGAGACCCAGTACTTC
CASGALLGETQYF
>TRBJ1-1|TRBV7-6|14|few|TRBD1
TGTGCCAGCAGCTCCAGGGGGGCCAACACTGAAGCTTTCTTT
CASSSRGANTEAFF
>TRBJ1-1|TRBV28|12|.|.
TGTGCCAGCAGAGACAGAATCACTGAAGCTTTCTTT
CASRDRITEAFF
>TRBJ1-4|TRBV29-1|13|few|TRBD1
TGCAGCGCACGGACAGGGGCGGATGAAAAACTGTTTTTT
CSARTGADEKLFF
>TRBJ1-1|TRBV20-1|13|.|.
TGCAGTGCTACCCCTTGGGGGGAAACTGAAGCTTTCTTT
CSATPWGETEAFF
>TRBJ1-2|TRBV3-1|13|many|.
TGTGCCAGCAGCCAAGATTCTGGGAGCGGCTACACCTTC
CASSQDSGSGYTF
>TRBJ2-6|TRBV28|17|few|TRBD1
TGTGCCAGCAGTTTGAGGGGACAGGGGAGAGGGGCCAACGTCCTGACTTTC
CASSLRGQGRGANVLTF
>TRBJ2-3|TRBV10-3|14|many|.
TGTGCCATCAGTGAAGGGACTGACACAGATACGCAGTATTTT
CAISEGTDTDTQYF
>TRBJ2-5|TRBV10-1|14|.|TRBD1
TGCGCCAGCAGTAAGACAGGGGCTTCGGAGACCCAGTACTTC
CASSKTGASETQYF
>TRBJ2-7|TRBV27|16|.|.
TGTGCCAGCAGTTTAGGATCAGGTAGACCCGTCTACGAGCAGTACTTC
CASSLGSGRPVYEQYF
>TRBJ2-3|TRBV7-2|12|many|.
TGTGCCAGCAGCTGGAGAGCAGATACGCAGTATTTT
CASSWRADTQYF
>TRBJ2-1|TRBV18|17|many|TRBD1
TGTGCCAGCTCACCCCGACAGGGGGTTATCTCCTACAATGAGCAGTTCTTC
CASSPRQGVISYNEQFF
>TRBJ2-7|TRBV18|15|few|.
TGTGCCACCTCCGAAGGGAACCAGAAGGCCTACGAGCAGTACTTC
CATSEGNQKAYEQYF
>TRBJ1-5|TRBV19|16|many|TRBD1
TGTGCCAGTACATCGAGGGACAGGGGGCTGTTTCAGCCCCAGCATTTT
CASTSRDRGLFQPQHF
>TRBJ1-2|TRBV5-5|16|.|TRBD1
TGTGCCAGCAGCCCGGGACAGGGGGCCGGAGGCTATGGCTACACCTTC
CASSPGQGAGGYGYTF
>TRBJ1-4|TRBV6-5|15|few|.
TGTGCCAGCAGTTACTCCCCGGTCCGAGGCCAAAAACTGTTTTTT
CASSYSPVRGQKLFF
>TRBJ2-1|TRBV19|16|.|TRBD2
TGTGCCAGTAGTGAGGGACTAGCGGGGGGGCTGAATGAGCAGTTCTTC
CASSEGLAGGLNEQFF
>TRBJ2-5|TRBV5-4|12|many|.
TGTGCCAGCAGCTACGACAGGGAGACCCAGTACTTC
CASSYDRETQYF
>TRBJ1-1|TRBV7-9|16|few|TRBD1
TGTGCCAGCAGCTTAGTGCGCTGGGACAGGAACACTGAAGCTTTCTTT
CASSLVRWDRNTEAFF
>TRBJ1-6|TRBV6-5|12|.|.
TGTGCCAGCAGTTGGGACAACAAATCCCTCCACTTT
CASSWDNKSLHF
>TRBJ2-1|TRBV11-2|13|.|.
TGTGCCAGCAGCCCCGGACAGACCAATGAGCAGTTCTTC
CASSPGQTNEQFF
>TRBJ2-7|TRBV18|13|.|.
TGTGCCAGCTCACCGGGTCTAGGATACGAGCAGTACTTC
CASSPGLGYEQYF
>TRBJ2-2|TRBV11-1|16|few|.
TGTGCCAGCAGACTCGGGCGTGGTGGTCCACCCGGGGAGCTGTTTTTT
CASRLGRGGPPGELFF
>TRBJ2-7|TRBV20-1|14|few|TRBD2
TGCAGTGCTAGGTCTGGACTAGGGTCCTACGAGCAGTACTTC
CSARSGLGSYEQYF
>TRBJ1-1|TRBV18|13|few|.
TGTGCCAGCTCACGACAGTCGGTCGCTGAAGCTTTCTTT
CASSRQSVAEAFF
>TRBJ1-4|TRBV20-1|15|.|.
TGCAGTGCTAGAGATCATCGGGGTGTTTCTGAAAAACTGTTTTTT
CSARDHRGVSEKLFF
>TRBJ1-5|TRBV19|15|few|.
TGTGCCAGTAGTATAGATTCGGTGACGGGACAGCCCCAGCATTTT
CASSIDSVTGQPQHF
>TRBJ2-3|TRBV28|16|many|.
TGTGCCAACCACTTCGCACATTCCACGGGAGTCGGGACGCAGTATTTT
CANHFAHSTGVGTQYF
>TRBJ2-1|TRBV12-3/TRBV12-4|13|few|TRBD2
TGTGCCAGCGGGACTAGCGGGAGCAATGAGCAGTTCTTC
CASGTSGSNEQFF
>TRBJ2-3|TRBV7-6|16|few|.
TGTGCCAGCAGCTTTGAGCCCCGCCAGGCGGCAGAGGCGCAGTATTTT
CASSFEPRQAAEAQYF
>TRBJ2-7|TRBV10-1|14|.|TRBD1
TGCGCCAGCAGCCGGGACAGCAGCTCCTACGAGCAGTACTTC
CASSRDSSSYEQYF
>TRBJ2-3|TRBV18|18|few|TRBD2
TGTGCCAGCTCACCACTCGTATTAGCGGGAGGCCACGAAGGTACGCAGTATTTT
CASSPLVLAGGHEGTQYF
>TRBJ2-7|TRBV29-1|12|.|.
TGCAGCGCACGGACCGACTCCTACGAGCAGTACTTC
CSARTDSYEQYF
>TRBJ2-3|TRBV29-1|16|.|.
TGCAGCGTGACCGCGATCCCAGGATCGGGCTCAGATACGCAGTATTTT
CSVTAIPGSGSDTQYF
>TRBJ1-4|TRBV29-1|14|few|.
TGCAGCGTTTCAGGGACGGGCACTAATGAAAAACTGTTTTTT
CSVSGTGTNEKLFF